One sample yielded the 3 T cell receptor beta chains listed below, sequenced in a study of T cell responses to AZD1222 COVID-19 vaccine. Method: immunoSEQ multiplex PCR; TCRdb's copy keeps in-frame clones and lacks some. The data contain 120,000 or so clones, about 90% of them singletons. The material sequenced was peripheral blood, taken on day 0 of MenACWY control vaccination. The origin of the receptors is an adult in good health.

V gene TRBV5-1 combines with J gene TRBJ2-7; 8 positions agree with TRBD1. The V gene's germline CDR1 is SGHRS and CDR2 YFSETQ. Trimming took 5 bases from V and 3 from J; bases not matched to a gene: 10. The CDR3 covers 15 residues. In DNA, the CDR3 is TGCGCCAGCAGAATTTGGGGACAGGCGAACTACGAGCAGTACTTC. Protein sequence: CASRIWGQANYEQYF.

This clone was detected only a few times. The rearrangement uses TRBV4-1 and TRBJ1-1; no clear D gene. This CDR3 has 16 amino acids. Germline CDR1 and CDR2: MGHRA and YSYEKL. The germline V and J ends were trimmed by 0 bases and 2 bases, with 13 bases remaining between them. The CDR3 DNA is TGCGCCAGCAGCCAAGATTACGGGTACCCCAACACTGAAGCTTTCTTT. Protein: CASSQDYGYPNTEAFF.

This chain uses TRBV28 with TRBJ1-4; the D gene is possibly TRBD1 (5 bases). Germline V lookup: CDR1 MDHEN, CDR2 SYDVKM. Trimming took off 3 bases at V and 4 bases at J, with 9 bases between the two ends. This CDR3 has 14 amino acids. The CDR3 spells CASSFRDFNEKLFF. The CDR3 region has the DNA TGTGCCAGCAGTTTCCGGGACTTTAATGAAAAACTGTTTTTT.